The T cell receptor (beta chain) described here comes from a study of CD8 T cells in Susac syndrome. This clonotype was observed once. Germline V CDR1 and CDR2: SGHTA, FQGTGA. The CDR3 consists of 16 residues. V lost 4 bases, J lost 5 bases, and 9 bases stayed unmatched. Reverse transcription of roughly 0.5 to 1 ug RNA was performed with random hexamers. TCRdb used MiXCR to reprocess the immunoSEQ multiplex PCR reads, holding one entry per CDR3 protein. The table has 95,000 to 150,000 distinct CDR3 sequences, around 95% seen once. The source of this sequence is a human donor in good health. Input material: CD4+ T cells from PBMCs. The rearrangement joins TRBV7-3 to TRBJ2-1; 9 nucleotides match TRBD2. The CDR3 region has the DNA TGTGCCAGCAGCTCAGATAGCGGGGGACCCCACAATGAGCAGTTCTTC. Its protein is CASSSDSGGPHNEQFF.